A single sample is the source of the 17 T cell receptor beta chains below, sequenced in a study of T cell changes during pregnancy in multiple sclerosis (dated 2019 in TCRdb). The library relied on the immunoSEQ multiplex PCR assay. TCRdb's version of the immuneACCESS table is confined to in-frame rearrangements and falls short of the full clone set. An unresolved V gene accounts for under half of the shortfall where checked; the remainder is of unknown origin. The sample contains roughly 110,000 clones, around 90% of them found a single time. In total, the top ten clones hold less than 0.9% of the sample. This sample comprised peripheral blood, obtained in the third trimester of pregnancy. The receptors stem from a female donor in good health, enrolled as a control in a pregnancy study.

The gene calls are TRBV12-5 and TRBJ2-1, with 10 bases identical to TRBD2. J lost 7 bases, V lost 4 bases, and 1 base had no gene match. This CDR3 comprises 13 residues. CDR1 LGHNT and CDR2 FRNRAP come from the germline V gene. CDR3 nucleotide sequence: TGTGCTAGTGGTTCGGGACTAGCGAATGAGCAGTTCTTC. Its protein is CASGSGLANEQFF. Based on the CDR3 plus reference TRBV12-5 and TRBJ2-1, the full variable domain is DARVTQTPRHKVTEMGQEVTMRCQPILGHNTVFWYRQTMMQGLELLAYFRNRAPLDDSGMPKDRFSAEMPDATLATLKIQPSEPRDSAVYFCASGSGLANEQFFGPGTRLTVL.

The chain combines TRBV9 with TRBJ2-7; 11 positions match TRBD2. CDR1 SGDLS and CDR2 YYNGEE come from the germline V gene. The V and J ends lost 3 bases and 4 bases, in that order; junction bases with no gene match: 3. There are 14 residues in the CDR3. The CDR3 nucleotides are TGTGCCAGCAGCGCCGGGACTAGCGGTTACGAGCAGTACTTC. The encoded protein is CASSAGTSGYEQYF. The full variable domain, rest sourced from reference TRBV9 and TRBJ2-7, is DSGVTQTPKHLITATGQRVTLRCSPRSGDLSVYWYQQSLDQGLQFLIQYYNGEERAKGNILERFSAQQFPDLHSELNLSSLELGDSALYFCASSAGTSGYEQYFGPGTRLTVT.

This clone was seen just once. V gene TRBV30 combines with J gene TRBJ1-4; no firm D call. CDR1 GTSNPN and CDR2 SVGIG come from the germline V gene (reference sequence). The V end lost 3 bases, the J end lost 4 bases, and 24 bases lay between the germline ends. This CDR3 comprises 18 residues. CDR3 residues: CAWRILTIYTAGNEKLFF. As DNA, the CDR3 is TGTGCCTGGAGAATCCTTACCATTTACACCGCGGGTAATGAAAAACTGTTTTTT.

V is TRBV20-1 and J is TRBJ2-4; the D is unclear. This CDR3 comprises 11 residues. Trimming pared 1 base from V and 8 bases from J, leaving 6 bases between. In germline, CDR1 is DFQATT, CDR2 SNEGSKA (reference sequence). The CDR3 DNA reads as TGCAGTGCTAGAGTCTCTGACATTCAGTACTTC. This translates into CSARVSDIQYF.

This chain links TRBV9 with TRBJ2-7; D is perhaps TRBD2 (6 bases). Per germline, CDR1 SGDLS and CDR2 YYNGEE. V shed 0 bases and J shed 6 bases, with 13 bases lying between them. The CDR3 is 14 residues long. CDR3 protein: CASSVEEGYGEQYF. In nucleotides, the CDR3 is TGTGCCAGCAGCGTAGAGGAGGGGTATGGCGAGCAGTACTTC.

This clone was seen only once. This chain connects TRBV6-6 to TRBJ2-7, with 8 bases fitting TRBD2. J gave up 3 bases and V 0 bases, and 4 bases lay outside the gene matches. The CDR3 length is 15 residues. The germline CDR1 and CDR2 sequences are MNHNY and SVGAGI (reference sequence). In DNA, the CDR3 is TGTGCCAGCAGTTACTCCGGGGGGGTAGGCTACGAGCAGTACTTC. It specifies CASSYSGGVGYEQYF.

The V gene is TRBV4-3, the J gene TRBJ1-1; D is perhaps TRBD1 (5 bases). Germline V CDR1 and CDR2: LGHNA, YSLEER. V lost 0 bases to trimming and J lost 3 bases, with 8 bases between them. The CDR3 length is 14 residues. CDR3 protein: CASSQDRGYTEAFF. The DNA for the CDR3 is TGCGCCAGCAGCCAAGATCGGGGGTACACTGAAGCTTTCTTT.

The chain has TRBV18 and TRBJ1-2; TRBD1 is a possible D gene (5 bases). The V gene lost 3 bases and the J gene lost 2 bases, with 13 bases spanning the gap. The CDR3 covers 15 residues. Germline V gives CDR1 KGHSH, CDR2 LQKENI. CDR3 DNA: TGTGCCAGCTCACCGCGATTGTCAGGGAACTATGGCTACACCTTC. Translating gives CASSPRLSGNYGYTF.

This sequence joins TRBV18 and TRBJ2-7; 8 nucleotides match TRBD1. The CDR3 runs 14 residues. The V segment lost 3 bases and the J segment 3 bases; nucleotides outside the gene matches: 4. The germline gives CDR1 KGHSH, CDR2 LQKENI. Written as DNA, the CDR3 is TGTGCCAGCTCACCGACGACAGGGGACTACGAGCAGTACTTC. As protein: CASSPTTGDYEQYF.

The chain couples TRBV5-1 to TRBJ2-2; D ambiguous. The V gene's germline CDR1 is SGHRS and CDR2 YFSETQ. The length of the CDR3 is 15 residues. Trimming took 1 base from V and 7 from J, leaving 14 bases between them. The CDR3: CASSLFTGGNGELFF. The DNA of the CDR3 is TGCGCCAGCAGCTTGTTTACCGGCGGCAACGGGGAGCTGTTTTTT. Full variable domain (rest looked up from reference TRBV5-1 and TRBJ2-2): KAGVTQTPRYLIKTRGQQVTLSCSPISGHRSVSWYQQTPGQGLQFLFEYFSETQRNKGNFPGRFSGRQFSNSRSEMNVSTLELGDSALYLCASSLFTGGNGELFFGEGSRLTVL.

The gene calls are TRBV7-9 and TRBJ2-1; 7 bases fit TRBD2. The CDR3 sequence is 12 residues long. The junction had 2 bases not matched to a gene; V was cut back by 9 bases and J by 3 bases. The germline V gene has CDR1 SEHNR and CDR2 FQNEAQ (reference sequence). The CDR3 here is CARSGGYNEQFF. The DNA for the CDR3 is TGTGCCAGATCGGGGGGCTACAATGAGCAGTTCTTC.

The CDR3, as DNA: TGTGCCAGCAGCGGCGAGGGTTCCCTACATATGTACCAAGAGACCCAGTACTTC. As protein: CASSGEGSLHMYQETQYF. The J gene is TRBJ2-5, the V gene TRBV7-6; perhaps TRBD2 as D (5 bases). The CDR3 has 18 amino acids. The V and J ends lost 5 bases and 0 bases respectively, with 22 bases between them. Germline values: CDR1 SGHVS, CDR2 FNYEAQ.

The chain uses TRBV6-5 and TRBJ1-4, with D possibly matching TRBD1 (6 bases). The CDR3 runs 15 residues. Deletions cut 5 bases from V and 8 bases from J, with 18 bases between. Looked up from germline, CDR1 is MNHEY and CDR2 is SVGAGI. CDR3 residues: CASSGPRGRGEKLFF. CDR3 nucleotide sequence: TGTGCCAGCAGTGGACCCCGGGGCAGGGGCGAAAAACTGTTTTTT.

The J gene is TRBJ2-3, the V gene TRBV6-4, with D possibly being TRBD2 (6 bases). Trimming shortened V by 3 bases and J by 0 bases, and 7 bases separated the two germline ends. Germline V gene data show CDR1 as MRHNA and CDR2 as SNTAGT. This CDR3 is 14 amino acids long. CDR3 coding DNA: TGTGCCAGCAGTGAGGGGGGTAGCACAGATACGCAGTATTTT. Its translation is CASSEGGSTDTQYF.

V usage is TRBV15 and J usage is TRBJ2-2; TRBD1 matches 7 bases. The V gene end was trimmed by 5 bases and the J gene end by 5 bases; junction bases not matched to a gene: 11. Germline V gene lookup returns CDR1 LNHNV and CDR2 YYDKDF (reference sequence). CDR3 length equals 16 residues. CDR3 nucleotides: TGTGCCACCAGCTCTCCGACAGGGAGAGGAACCGGGGAGCTGTTTTTT. It specifies CATSSPTGRGTGELFF.

The chain couples TRBV13 to TRBJ2-3; 14 bases line up with TRBD2. V was pared by 4 bases and J by 1 base, with 4 bases of the junction left unmatched. Germline V gene sequence: CDR1 PRHDT, CDR2 FYEKMQ (reference sequence). This CDR3 contains 17 residues. CDR3 DNA sequence: TGTGCCAGCAGCTCTAAGGGACTAGCGGGGGGCACAGATACGCAGTATTTT. Translation gives CASSSKGLAGGTDTQYF.

V is TRBV10-2 and J is TRBJ1-2; D is perhaps TRBD1 (6 bases). The CDR3 runs 12 residues. Germline lookup yields CDR1 WSHSY and CDR2 SAAADI. V dropped 3 bases and J dropped 5 bases, with 7 bases sitting between them. This chain's CDR3 is CASSETGYGYTF. As DNA, the CDR3 is TGCGCCAGCAGTGAAACAGGGTATGGCTACACCTTC.